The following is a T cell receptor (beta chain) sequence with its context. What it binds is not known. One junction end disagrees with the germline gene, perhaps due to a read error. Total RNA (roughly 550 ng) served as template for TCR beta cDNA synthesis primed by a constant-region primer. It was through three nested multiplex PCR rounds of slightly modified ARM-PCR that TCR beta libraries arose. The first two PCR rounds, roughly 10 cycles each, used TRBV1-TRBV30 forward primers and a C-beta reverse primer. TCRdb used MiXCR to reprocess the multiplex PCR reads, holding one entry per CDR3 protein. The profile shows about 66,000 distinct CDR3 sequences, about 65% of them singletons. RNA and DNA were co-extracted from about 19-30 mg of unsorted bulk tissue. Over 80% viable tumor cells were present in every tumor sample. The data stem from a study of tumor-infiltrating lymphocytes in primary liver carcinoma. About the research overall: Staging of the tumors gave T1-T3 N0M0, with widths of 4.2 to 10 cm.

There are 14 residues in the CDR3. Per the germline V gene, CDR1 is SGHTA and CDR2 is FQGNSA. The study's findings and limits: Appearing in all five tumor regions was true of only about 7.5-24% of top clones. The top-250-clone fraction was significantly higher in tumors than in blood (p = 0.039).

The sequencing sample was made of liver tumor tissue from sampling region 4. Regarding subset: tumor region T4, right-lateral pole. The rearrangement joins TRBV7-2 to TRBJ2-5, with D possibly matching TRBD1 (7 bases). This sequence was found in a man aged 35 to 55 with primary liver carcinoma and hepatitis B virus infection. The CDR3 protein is CASSFDRVRETQCF. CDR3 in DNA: TGTGCCAGCAGCTTCGACAGGGTTCGGGAGACCCAGTGCTTC.